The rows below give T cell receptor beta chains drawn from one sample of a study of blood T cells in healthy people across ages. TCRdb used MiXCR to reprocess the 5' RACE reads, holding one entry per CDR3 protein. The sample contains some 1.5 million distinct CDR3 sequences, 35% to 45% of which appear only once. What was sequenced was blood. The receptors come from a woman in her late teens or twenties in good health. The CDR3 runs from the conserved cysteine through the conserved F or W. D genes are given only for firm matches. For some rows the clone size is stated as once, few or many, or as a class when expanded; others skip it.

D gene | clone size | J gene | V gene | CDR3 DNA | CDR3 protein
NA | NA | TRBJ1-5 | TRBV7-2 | TGTGCCAGCAGCTCAACACGGGGAGATCAGCCCCAGCATTTT | CASSSTRGDQPQHF
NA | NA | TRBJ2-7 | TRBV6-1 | TGTGCCAGCGGTTTCCACGAGCAGTACTTC | CASGFHEQYF
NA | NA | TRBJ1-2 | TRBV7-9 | TGTGCCAGCAGCCCCAGACAGGTCCCGCGGTATGGCTACACCTTC | CASSPRQVPRYGYTF
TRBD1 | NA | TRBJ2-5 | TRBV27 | TGTGCCAGCAGTTTCCGGGACAGGGCAAGAGAGCAGTACTTC | CASSFRDRAREQYF
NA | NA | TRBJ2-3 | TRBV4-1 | TGCGCCAGCAGCCTCCTGGCGGGCCGGAGGACAGATACGCAGTATTTT | CASSLLAGRRTDTQYF
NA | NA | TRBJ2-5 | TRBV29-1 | TGCAGCGTTGTCCAGGGGCCCGGAGAGACCCAGTACTTC | CSVVQGPGETQYF
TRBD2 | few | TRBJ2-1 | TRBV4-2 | TGTGCCAGCAGCCAAGATGCTCCGGGACTAGCGGTTGGTTCCTACAATGAGCAGTTCTTC | CASSQDAPGLAVGSYNEQFF
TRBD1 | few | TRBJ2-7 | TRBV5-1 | TGCGCCAGCAGCGTCTGGACAGGGGAATACGAGCAGTACTTC | CASSVWTGEYEQYF
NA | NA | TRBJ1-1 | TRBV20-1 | TGCAGTGCTAGGGGAGTTCGTGAAGCTTTCTTT | CSARGVREAFF
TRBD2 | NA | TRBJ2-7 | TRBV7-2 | TGTGCCAGCAGCTTAGCACTAGCGGGAAGTGAGCAGTACTTC | CASSLALAGSEQYF
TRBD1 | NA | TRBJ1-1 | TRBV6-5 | TGTGCCAGCCCCCCTTACAGGGGTGAAGCTTTCTTT | CASPPYRGEAFF
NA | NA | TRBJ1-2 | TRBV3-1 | TGTGCCAGCAGCCAAGTCCACGGGGCGGTATATGGCTACACCTTC | CASSQVHGAVYGYTF
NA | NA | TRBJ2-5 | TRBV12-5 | TGTGCTAGTGGTTACAGCCACCGGGAGACCCAGTACTTC | CASGYSHRETQYF
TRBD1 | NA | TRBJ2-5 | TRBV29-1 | TGCAGCGTTGGGACCCGGGACAGCTACAATGTGCAGTACTTC | CSVGTRDSYNVQYF
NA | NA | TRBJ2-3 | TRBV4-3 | TGCGCCAGCAGCCAAGATCTTGCGGGGGCCGGAGATACGCAGTATTTT | CASSQDLAGAGDTQYF
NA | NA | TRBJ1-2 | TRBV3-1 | TGTGCCAGCAGACCCGAGGGGGGGAATTGCTACACCTTC | CASRPEGGNCYTF
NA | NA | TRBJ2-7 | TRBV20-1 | TGCAGTGCTAGAGAAGTGCAGACTACCGAGCAGTACTTC | CSAREVQTTEQYF
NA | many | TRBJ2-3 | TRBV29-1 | TGCAGCACCACGGGGACGGTCACAGATACGCAGTATTTT | CSTTGTVTDTQYF
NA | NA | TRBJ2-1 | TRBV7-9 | TGTGCCAGCAGCTTGCTTATGGTCGGGGATGAGCAGTTCTTC | CASSLLMVGDEQFF
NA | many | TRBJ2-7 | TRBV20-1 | TGCAGTGCTAAGCGAACGCCCTACAATGAGCAGTACTTC | CSAKRTPYNEQYF
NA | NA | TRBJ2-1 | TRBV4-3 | TGCGCCAGCAGCCAACGGGGGTTCCTCAACAATGAGCAGTTCTTC | CASSQRGFLNNEQFF
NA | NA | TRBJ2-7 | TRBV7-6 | TGTGCCAGCAGCTTAAGCGGGCAGCCCTACGAGCAGTACTTC | CASSLSGQPYEQYF
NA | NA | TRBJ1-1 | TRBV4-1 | TGCGCCAGCAGCCAAGACGGGACGGCTGATGAAGCTTTCTTT | CASSQDGTADEAFF
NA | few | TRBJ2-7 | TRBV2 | TGTGCCAGCAGTGAGAGTAGGGGTCTCTACGAGCAGTACTTC | CASSESRGLYEQYF
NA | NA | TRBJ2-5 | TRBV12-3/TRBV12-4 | TGTGCCAGCAGTGTCCTCCCAGGGAATGAGCAGTACTTC | CASSVLPGNEQYF
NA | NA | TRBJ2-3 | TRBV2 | TGTGCCCCCTCGGCGGGGTGGGCAGAGACGCAGTATTTT | CAPSAGWAETQYF
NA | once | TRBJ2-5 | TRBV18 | TGTGCCAGCTCACCACCCGCAGGCAGGCAGACCCAGTACTTC | CASSPPAGRQTQYF